The 25 T cell receptor beta chains below come from one sample, sequenced in a study of regulatory dendritic cells for organ transplantation. Generated by immunoSEQ multiplex PCR, the TCRdb table keeps only in-frame clones and is missing some. In the table there are about 34,000 clones, approximately 91% of which are singletons. The sequencing input was naive CD4+ T cells from blood. The subset: CD45RA+ naive T cells. These receptors were collected from a human donor in good health.

A word on this clone: The junction and the germline gene differ at one end; a read error may be behind it. This rearrangement joins TRBV7-7 to TRBJ2-7; no clear D gene. CDR3 length equals 14 residues. Germline-derived CDR1 and CDR2 are SSHAT and FNYEAQ (reference sequence). The CDR3 region has the DNA TGTGCTAGCAGCTTAGGAGCCTTTGACTACGAGCAGTACTTC. This sequence encodes CASSLGAFDYEQYF.

The CDR3 region has the DNA TGTGCCAGCAGCTTAGCGGGCCCCTATGGCTACACCTTC. It specifies CASSLAGPYGYTF. The chain employs TRBV7-9 and TRBJ1-2; no definite D call. V lost 0 bases, J lost 4 bases, and 6 bases lay in between. Germline V gene sequence: CDR1 SEHNR, CDR2 FQNEAQ (reference sequence). The CDR3 runs to 13 residues.

The chain couples TRBV27 to TRBJ1-4, with 8 bases lining up with TRBD1. Trimming removed 6 bases from V and 8 bases from J; junction bases left unmatched: 8. CDR3 size: 14 residues. CDR1 MNHEY and CDR2 SMNVEV come from the germline V gene (reference sequence). The CDR3: CASSTTGGEEKLFF. The CDR3 nucleotides are TGTGCCAGCAGCACTACAGGGGGGGAGGAAAAACTGTTTTTT. Complete variable domain (other parts from reference TRBV27 and TRBJ1-4): EAQVTQNPRYLITVTGKKLTVTCSQNMNHEYMSWYRQDPGLGLRQIYYSMNVEVTDKGDVPEGYKVSRKEKRNFPLILESPSPNQTSLYFCASSTTGGEEKLFFGSGTQLSVL.

The V call is TRBV7-2, the J call TRBJ2-3; 12 bases are shared with TRBD2. The ends lost 2 bases at V and 4 bases at J; junction bases unmatched: 7. The germline gives CDR1 SGHTA, CDR2 FQGNSA. The CDR3 runs 17 residues. The CDR3 protein is CASSLSPGLAGADTQYF. The CDR3 coding sequence is TGTGCCAGCAGCTTATCACCGGGACTAGCGGGTGCAGATACGCAGTATTTT. Complete variable domain (other parts from reference TRBV7-2 and TRBJ2-3): GAGVSQSPSNKVTEKGKDVELRCDPISGHTALYWYRQSLGQGLEFLIYFQGNSAPDKSGLPSDRFSAERTGGSVSTLTIQRTQQEDSAVYLCASSLSPGLAGADTQYFGPGTRLTVL.

This sequence joins TRBV7-8 and TRBJ1-1, with D perhaps TRBD1 (5 bases). The CDR3 consists of 16 residues. Germline assignment: CDR1 SGHVS and CDR2 FQNEAQ. Trimming pared 3 bases from V and 7 bases from J, leaving 21 bases between. In DNA, the CDR3 is TGTGCCAGCAGCTTGCTTTCTTTGGGGGACCGGGATGAAGCTTTCTTT. This sequence encodes CASSLLSLGDRDEAFF.

This rearrangement joins TRBV7-2 to TRBJ1-2; D remains unclear. The CDR3 has 14 amino acids. V was shortened by 3 bases and J by 3 bases, with 11 bases between the two germline ends. Looked up from germline, CDR1 is SGHTA and CDR2 is FQGNSA. The CDR3 DNA reads TGTGCCAGCAGCTTGGCCCCTCGAGACTATGGCTACACCTTC. Amino acid sequence: CASSLAPRDYGYTF.

This clone has more than one count but fewer than ten. The chain carries TRBV7-2 and TRBJ2-5; no clear D. V was pared by 7 bases and J by 2 bases, with 5 bases between. Germline lookup yields CDR1 SGHTA and CDR2 FQGNSA. The CDR3 extends over 11 amino acids. The CDR3 nucleotides read TGTGCCAGCACCAGGCAAGAGACCCAGTACTTC. Amino acid sequence: CASTRQETQYF. Supplemented by reference TRBV7-2 and TRBJ2-5, the full variable domain reads GAGVSQSPSNKVTEKGKDVELRCDPISGHTALYWYRQSLGQGLEFLIYFQGNSAPDKSGLPSDRFSAERTGGSVSTLTIQRTQQEDSAVYLCASTRQETQYFGPGTRLLVL.

This clone has only one observation. The chain recombines TRBV19 with TRBJ2-7; 9 bases line up with TRBD1. Germline CDR1 reads LNHDA; CDR2 reads SQIVND (reference sequence). The CDR3 covers 15 residues. V shed 5 bases, J shed 2 bases, and the junction held 7 bases outside the gene matches. CDR3 coding DNA: TGTGCCAGTAGTCCTTGGACAGGGGAAACCTACGAGCAGTACTTC. It encodes CASSPWTGETYEQYF.

The chain is built from TRBV29-1 and TRBJ2-3, with D unresolved. The germline gives CDR1 SQVTM, CDR2 ANQGSEA. V lost 7 bases and J lost 4, with 9 bases in between. CDR3 length equals 11 residues. CDR3 DNA sequence: TGCAGCGCTGGGCATGCAGATACGCAGTATTTT. Encoded protein: CSAGHADTQYF.

The gene calls are TRBV6-1 and TRBJ2-2; TRBD2 matches 14 bases. There are 15 residues in the CDR3. V trimming: 6 bases; J trimming: 6 bases; junction bases outside the gene matches: 3. Germline lookup yields CDR1 MNHNS and CDR2 SASEGT. The CDR3 nucleotides are TGTGCCAGCAGCCGACTAGCGGGGGGGCCCGGGGAGCTGTTTTTT. Encoded protein: CASSRLAGGPGELFF.

The chain has TRBV9 and TRBJ1-2; TRBD1 matches 9 bases. Germline CDR1 and CDR2: SGDLS and YYNGEE. The length of the CDR3 is 12 residues. J was trimmed by 5 bases and V by 8 bases; bases with no gene match: 4. The CDR3 coding sequence is TGTGCCAGTTCCGGGACAGGGTATGGCTACACCTTC. As protein: CASSGTGYGYTF.

A single count supports this clone. This chain joins TRBV6-5 and TRBJ2-7, with D possibly TRBD1 on 6 matching bases. The V and J ends lost 9 bases and 0 bases respectively, with 15 bases between them. Per the germline V gene, CDR1 is MNHEY and CDR2 is SVGAGI. The CDR3 consists of 14 residues. DNA for the CDR3: TGTGCCAGGCCCCAGGGGAATAGCTCCTACGAGCAGTACTTC. Protein product: CARPQGNSSYEQYF.

The V and J genes are TRBV19 and TRBJ2-2; D call uncertain. Germline V gene sequence: CDR1 LNHDA, CDR2 SQIVND (reference sequence). Trimming pared 5 bases from V and 0 bases from J, leaving 10 bases between. This CDR3 comprises 15 residues. The CDR3 loop is CASSSLSANTGELFF. In DNA, the CDR3 is TGTGCCAGTAGTTCCCTAAGCGCGAACACCGGGGAGCTGTTTTTT.

The rearrangement uses TRBV28 and TRBJ2-1; 8 bases align to TRBD2. Losses at the gene ends were 8 bases for V and 4 bases for J; bases not matched to a gene: 10. The CDR3 is 15 amino acids. Germline CDR1 MDHEN, CDR2 SYDVKM. DNA for the CDR3: TGTGCCAGCTTCACAATGGAGCGGGGGTACAATGAGCAGTTCTTC. This gives the protein CASFTMERGYNEQFF.

This sequence joins TRBV4-2 and TRBJ1-5; D might be TRBD1 (5 bases). Germline V gene lookup returns CDR1 LGHNA and CDR2 YNFKEQ. V was cut by 0 bases and J by 10 bases, with 19 bases left in between. The CDR3 sequence is 16 residues long. CDR3 DNA sequence: TGTGCCAGCAGCCAAGAATTTAGTCAGGGACCGGATCCCCAGCATTTT. Encoded protein: CASSQEFSQGPDPQHF.

This chain joins TRBV5-4 and TRBJ2-3; 13 nucleotides agree with TRBD2. CDR1 is SGHNT, CDR2 YYREEE, per germline (reference sequence). The CDR3 length is 18 residues. The V gene end was trimmed by 1 base and the J gene end by 0 bases; junction bases not matched to a gene: 5. This CDR3 is CASSLPGLAGASTDTQYF. The CDR3 DNA sequence: TGTGCCAGCAGCTTGCCCGGACTAGCGGGAGCTAGCACAGATACGCAGTATTTT.

The rearrangement links TRBV13 to TRBJ1-3, with D uncertain. V was trimmed by 8 bases and J by 0 bases, leaving 11 bases between them. The CDR3 loop spans 14 amino acids. Germline CDR1 PRHDT, CDR2 FYEKMQ (reference sequence). The CDR3 sequence is CASGGLTSGNTIYF. The CDR3 nucleotides are TGTGCCAGCGGAGGCCTTACCTCTGGAAACACCATATATTTT.

J is TRBJ2-3 and V is TRBV9; 10 bases line up with TRBD2. V gave up 3 bases and J gave up 0 bases; unmatched junction bases: 4. CDR1 SGDLS and CDR2 YYNGEE come from the germline V gene. The CDR3 runs to 16 residues. CDR3 in DNA: TGTGCCAGCAGCGCAAGCGGGAGGGCTAGCACAGATACGCAGTATTTT. This sequence encodes CASSASGRASTDTQYF.

The chain is built from TRBV11-2 and TRBJ2-3; D remains ambiguous. Germline CDR1 and CDR2: SGHAT and FQNNGV. V shed 0 bases and J shed 3 bases, with 4 bases lying between them. The CDR3 runs 13 residues. The DNA for the CDR3 is TGTGCCAGCAGCTTAGAACGGACAGATACGCAGTATTTT. As protein: CASSLERTDTQYF.

This sequence joins TRBV6-6 and TRBJ1-1; D not certain. V lost 3 bases, J lost 1 base, and 6 bases lay in between. The CDR3 sequence is 13 residues long. Germline loops: CDR1 MNHNY, CDR2 SVGAGI (reference sequence). DNA of the CDR3: TGTGCCAGCAGTTATACCCCGAACACTGAAGCTTTCTTT. Its protein is CASSYTPNTEAFF.

The chain uses TRBV6-6 and TRBJ1-2; D remains ambiguous. With 5 bases removed from V and 8 bases from J, the gap between germline ends came to 21 bases. Per the germline V gene, CDR1 is MNHNY and CDR2 is SVGAGI (reference sequence). CDR3 length: 15 amino acids. The chain's CDR3 is CASSPPGRVASGYTF. CDR3 nucleotide sequence: TGTGCCAGCAGTCCCCCTGGACGGGTAGCGTCGGGCTACACCTTC.

This chain connects TRBV28 to TRBJ1-5; tentative D call: TRBD1 (5 bases). Germline V CDR1 and CDR2: MDHEN, SYDVKM. Trimming left V 10 bases short and J 0 bases short, with 13 bases between. The CDR3 has 14 residues. As DNA, the CDR3 is TGTGCCACGCACAGGCCGGGTAGCAATCAGCCCCAGCATTTT. Translated, it gives CATHRPGSNQPQHF.

This clone has just one count. The genes are TRBV5-4 and TRBJ2-7; 11 nucleotides match TRBD1. The germline gives CDR1 SGHNT, CDR2 YYREEE (reference sequence). The CDR3 consists of 15 residues. The V gene end was trimmed by 4 bases and the J gene end by 5 bases; junction bases not matched to a gene: 8. The CDR3 DNA is TGTGCCAGCAGCATACGGACAGGGGGCGCGAACGAGCAGTACTTC. It yields the protein CASSIRTGGANEQYF.

This rearrangement joins TRBV9 to TRBJ2-6, with 8 nucleotides matching TRBD2. In germline, CDR1 is SGDLS, CDR2 YYNGEE. With 3 bases clipped from V and 2 bases from J, the junction kept 7 bases outside the gene matches. The CDR3 covers 17 residues. CDR3 nucleotides: TGTGCCAGCAGCGGCCCGGGGGGGTATGCTGGGGCCAACGTCCTGACTTTC. It codes for CASSGPGGYAGANVLTF.

In regard to this clone: Germline and junction disagree at one end, which may indicate a read error. The chain uses TRBV7-3 and TRBJ2-3; the match to TRBD1 covers 7 bases. There are 15 residues in the CDR3. The germline CDR1 and CDR2 sequences are SGHTA and FQGTGA. CDR3 coding DNA: TGTGCCAGCAGCTCTGCCGGGGACAGCACGGATACGCAGTATTTT. It yields the protein CASSSAGDSTDTQYF.